The TCR beta chain under discussion was sequenced for a study of cytomegalovirus exposure and HLA in healthy donors (dated by TCRdb to 2017 to 2019). Concerning the study at large: In an earlier analysis of 587 of the donors, approximately 260 Gb of sequence data and 90 million to 130 million unique TCR beta sequences from 150 million to 200 million T cells were reported. A later analysis re-analyzed previously published TCR beta repertoires from roughly 630 donors and added high-resolution HLA genotyping to study TCR occurrence patterns. In an earlier analysis of about 590 of the donors, high-throughput TCR beta sequencing was used to judge whether each TCR beta V gene segment behaved as functional or pseudogenic. Five DR-DQ haplotypes were handled as single units for association and clustering, since linkage in the cohort was strong. Donor age, sex, ethnicity and CMV serostatus were compiled alongside the repertoire data. Around 320 gigabases of sequencing data and approximately 93 million unique TCR sequences were included in an early release covering about 700 HLA-typed donors. High-throughput TCR immunosequencing, statistical association of individual TCRs with disease status, and machine learning were combined to predict cytomegalovirus infection status. Rather than drawing on any new phenotypic data, the later analysis identified candidate immune exposures from TCR beta sequences and the way those sequences occurred across donors. The study aimed to test whether cataloging public T cell receptors could reveal signatures of past pathogen exposure. The number of typed donors differed by locus: roughly 629-640 for A, B, C, DRB1 and DQB1; 522 for DQA1; 606 for DPA1; and some 430 for DPB1. In a later genetic analysis, genome-wide SNP genotypes for about 55% of the roughly 670 donors were used, and that subset was treated as a discovery cohort. Of the roughly 400 genotyped donors, approximately 80% fell in the genetic ancestry cluster associated with self-reported Caucasian donors. Both class I and class II loci were covered by HLA typing, at four-digit resolution. Along with the roughly 670-subject first cohort, a separate validation cohort of over a hundred different subjects was used. On average, around 240,000 unique TCR beta nucleotide sequences were sequenced per donor among a few hundred genotyped donors of the cohort, with 15% to 20% of those sequences being non-productive. All discovery cohort repertoires had been generated on a single sequencing platform. The study profiled the T cell repertoires of fewer than 850 subjects by immunosequencing and related them to cytomegalovirus serostatus.

Library creation used the immunoSEQ multiplex PCR assay. The multiplex PCR relied on a mix of 60 forward primers for TCR Vbeta segments and 13 reverse primers for TCR Jbeta segments. A multiplex PCR assay on genomic DNA amplified the CDR3 region of rearranged TCR beta genes. The amplified TCR beta libraries were sequenced on the Illumina HiSeq System as 87-base-pair reads. On the study's bioinformatics: In a later analysis, tens of millions of unique TCR beta chains were counted across the approximately 640 repertoires, and approximately 11 million of these chains were shared by at least two donors. To remove PCR and sequencing errors, raw reads were error-corrected and collapsed into unique sequences using a nearest-neighbor algorithm that merged closely related sequences. Alignment of CDR3 sequences to IMGT reference sequences was used to assign V, D and J gene segments. For a sequence to be retained, at least a six-nucleotide match to both a V gene segment and a J gene segment was required. Rearrangements were called productive when the CDR3 lacked stop codons and stayed in frame with V and J; all others were non-productive. Following IMGT convention, CDR3 was defined as the stretch from the second conserved V-encoded cysteine up to the conserved J-encoded phenylalanine. The earlier analysis of about 560 of the donors excluded any sequence lacking an unambiguous match to a single V gene segment. An earlier analysis of a few hundred of the donors called V segments functional above 56.7% productive rearrangements and segregating when the between-donor standard deviation exceeded 5%. A statistical classification framework was built for diagnosing cytomegalovirus status from the catalog of TCR beta chain sequences. V and J gene assignment, in a later analysis, came from comparing TCR nucleotide sequences with IMGT/GENE-DB human TR gene sequences. A later analysis assigned CDR3 sequences and most-parsimonious VDJ recombination scenarios with the TCRdist pipeline. In a later analysis, every TCR beta chain was defined by the combination of its CDR3 amino acid sequence and its V-gene family, and reads without a unique V-gene family were dropped. To address suspected cross-contamination and a sequencing artifact, a later analysis removed several hundred highly shared, low-generation-probability nucleotide sequences. In a later analysis, a clonal expansion index for each public chain was calculated from normalized within-repertoire ranks of inferred template counts. A later analysis computed generation probabilities with a VDJ recombination model fitted to out-of-frame rearrangements, and checked the results against IGoR. A later analysis scored TCR-TCR, TCR-HLA and TCR-CMV co-occurrence with hypergeometric tests, applying a repertoire-size bias correction to TCR pairs. False discovery rates were estimated in a later analysis by permuting HLA or CMV assignments 20 times. In a later analysis, co-occurring TCRs were grouped using DBSCAN, with TCRdist sequence similarity added in when clustering inside HLA-allele-positive subsets. For co-occurrence clustering, repertoires with fewer than 30,000 or more than 120,000 public chains were excluded, along with 4 to 6 repertoires with anomalous nucleotide sharing. This immuneACCESS table, as held by TCRdb, lists in-frame sequences with V and J called but not all clones. Of the missing ones, under half trace to an unresolved V gene in checked studies; the others have no known cause. That table furnishes V, J and clone size, whereas the DNA furnished D and trimming. Present in this sample are about 110,000 clones, around 80% of which were seen just once. The ten biggest clones cover over 20% of the sample.

The cohort comprised under 700 healthy bone marrow donors. At the time of sampling, all cohort members were nominally healthy, though unrecorded immune exposures were likely present. The donor tested CMV seropositive and was one of the 289 seropositive cohort members. Each donor provided a peripheral blood sample, and peripheral blood mononuclear cells were used for TCR beta sequencing. The Qiagen DNeasy Blood Extraction Kit was used to extract genomic DNA from the blood cell samples. General conclusions and limits of the study: A later genetic analysis reported fewer N-insertions in productive TCRs among donors in an Asian-associated ancestry cluster than the roughly 700-donor mean. A later analysis associated 15,000 to 20,000 TCR beta sequences with specific HLA alleles at a false discovery rate of 0.05. The study gave a list of about 160 TCR beta chains associated with cytomegalovirus. Linkage disequilibrium might explain the correlated functional status among segregating V segments, but an unknown experimental factor could not be excluded. In this cohort, only TCR beta chains were sequenced, and detectable features were limited by the absence of alpha or paired-chain data. A later analysis reported that several top co-occurrence clusters appeared linked to parvovirus B19, influenza, CMV and Epstein-Barr virus. Because some donors lacked HLA typing at each locus, the association tests relied only on the typed subset. A further reported finding was that TCR beta sequences accurately predicted the HLA-A and HLA-B alleles for most subjects in the first cohort. According to the authors, the approach could potentially be generalized to other disease states and immunological phenotypes. Approximately 18 rarely observed V segments, including chromosome 9 orphons, were excluded from the earlier analysis of some 590 of the donors because counts were too low. Broadly in line with IMGT annotations, most TCR beta V segments showed up in productive rearrangements about 90% or about 30% of the time in an earlier analysis of several hundred of the donors. In a later analysis, HLA-associated TCR beta chains showed more clonal expansion and lower generation probabilities than non-associated chains that were equally common. In a later analysis, TCR association rates were found to vary across HLA loci, with the most associated TCRs seen for DRB1 alleles and the fewest for HLA-C alleles. In both the original and validation cohorts, the classifier was reported to diagnose cytomegalovirus status with high specificity and sensitivity. A few of the identified cytomegalovirus-associated TCR beta chains were confirmed in vitro to be specific for cytomegalovirus antigens. Immune exposure information for the cohort was limited to CMV serostatus. While some public TCRs were present in many individuals, most TCR sequences turned up only very rarely across donors. A group of highly shared sequence variants was considered likely to be a technical artifact of the sequencing pipeline. In a later genetic analysis, a missense DCLRE1C variant was associated with V-gene and J-gene trimming of TCR beta chains, and the association was replicated in an independent cohort. Roughly uniform sequencing depth across donors was assumed in presence/absence analyses, although this assumption may not hold. When HLA alleles, especially DR and DQ, strongly co-occurred, TCR associations were difficult to assign to individual alleles. According to a later analysis, most CMV-associated TCR beta chains appeared to be HLA-restricted, and the HLA associations seemed to be driven largely by CMV exposure. Because the 87-base-pair reads could not distinguish some IMGT-functional V segments, including TRBV6-2 and TRBV6-3, those segments were excluded.

Trimming at the junction amounts to 3 bases on V and 7 bases on J, and the germline ends lie 21 bases apart. From the cysteine through the phenylalanine, the CDR3 covers 16 amino acids. Only the CDR3 portion is preserved as DNA: 48 bases, with reading frame beginning at the first base. From the germline V gene, CDR1 is SGHVS and CDR2 is FNYEAQ. Concerning this clone itself: What this receptor recognizes is not known. Base qualities are not at hand, and no much larger clone is one base apart.

This clonotype was sampled from a man aged 25 to 45 in good health and CMV-seropositive. The sequence joins TRBV7-6 to TRBJ1-2, with the identity of the D gene unclear. The sequenced material came from PBMCs. The DNA reads as follows: TGTGCCAGCAGCTTGGGGTCGTGGGGAGGGATCGGTGGCTACACCTTC. Translated, it reads CASSLGSWGGIGGYTF.